Listed here are 28 T cell receptor beta chains from one sample, sequenced in a study of blood T cell repertoires in COVID-19. Repertoires were generated with immunoSEQ multiplex PCR, while TCRdb's copy carries only in-frame clones and drops some. The table includes some 47,000 clones, approximately 79% detected once. The sequenced material came from peripheral blood. Every receptor here comes from a human donor in a cohort sampled during active COVID-19.

The genes are TRBV7-8 and TRBJ2-5, with no clear D. CDR1 and CDR2 from the germline V gene are SGHVS and FQNEAQ. Trimming removed 5 bases from V and 3 bases from J, with 16 bases in between. The CDR3 consists of 15 residues. As DNA, the CDR3 is TGTGCCAGCAGCCCCGATTCCCCGGCGGAAGAGACCCAGTACTTC. Amino acids: CASSPDSPAEETQYF.

J is TRBJ2-1 and V is TRBV7-3; TRBD2 matches at 8 bases. This CDR3 is 14 amino acids long. Germline V lookup: CDR1 SGHTA, CDR2 FQGTGA. V dropped 3 bases and J dropped 7; count of bases not matched to a gene: 5. The CDR3 protein is CASSLTGGLNEQFF. CDR3 coding DNA: TGTGCCAGCAGCTTGACGGGGGGGCTGAATGAGCAGTTCTTC.

This sequence joins TRBV9 and TRBJ2-7, with 10 nucleotides matching TRBD1. This CDR3 is built from 14 residues. The germline CDR1 and CDR2 sequences are SGDLS and YYNGEE. V lost 5 bases, J lost 5 bases, and 7 bases stayed unmatched. CDR3 region: CASSPGTGVHEQYF. The CDR3 nucleotides are TGTGCCAGCAGTCCCGGGACAGGGGTCCACGAGCAGTACTTC.

This sequence joins TRBV6-5 and TRBJ2-4; TRBD1 is a possible D gene (5 bases). V shed 5 bases and J shed 3 bases, with 8 bases lying between them. Germline V lookup: CDR1 MNHEY, CDR2 SVGAGI. The CDR3 is made up of 13 amino acids. In DNA, the CDR3 is TGTGCCAGCAGTAGGGGCAGCAAAAACATTCAGTACTTC. Amino acid sequence: CASSRGSKNIQYF.

V gene TRBV21-1 combines with J gene TRBJ1-2; TRBD1 was called by the table and not checked on the DNA. TRBV21-1 is listed as a pseudogene. The CDR3 extends over 15 amino acids. CDR3 DNA: TGTGCCAGCATTTTGACAGGTAGGGGTCTGGATGGCTACACCTTC. Encoded protein: CASILTGRGLDGYTF.

This chain uses TRBV6-5 with TRBJ2-7; the D is unclear. Germline V gene lookup returns CDR1 MNHEY and CDR2 SVGAGI. V was trimmed by 5 bases and J by 4 bases, leaving 9 bases between them. This CDR3 is 12 amino acids long. CDR3: CASSLAGYEQYV. The CDR3 bases are TGTGCCAGCAGTCTGGCCGGGTACGAGCAGTACGTC.

The chain recombines TRBV30 with TRBJ1-2; TRBD1 aligns across 11 bases. The junction had 11 bases not matched to a gene; V was cut back by 3 bases and J by 8 bases. Germline CDR1 and CDR2: GTSNPN and SVGIG (reference sequence). The CDR3 runs to 15 residues. CDR3 DNA sequence: TGTGCCTGGAGGGCTGGACAGGGGGCGTCGGAAGGCTACACCTTC. Its protein product is CAWRAGQGASEGYTF. Variable domain in full (rest from reference TRBV30 and TRBJ1-2): SQTIHQWPATLVQPVGSPLSLECTVEGTSNPNLYWYRQAAGRGLQLLFYSVGIGQISSEVPQNLSASRPQDRQFILSSKKLLLSDSGFYLCAWRAGQGASEGYTFGSGTRLTVV.

The chain carries TRBV29-1 and TRBJ2-1; 8 nucleotides align to TRBD2. Trimming cost V 4 bases and J 2 bases; bases outside gene matches: 1. Germline CDR1 SQVTM, CDR2 ANQGSEA. The CDR3 runs 13 residues. For the CDR3, the DNA is TGCAGCGTTGCGGGGGGGGCCTACAATGAGCAGTTCTTC. This sequence encodes CSVAGGAYNEQFF.

CDR3 region: CASSPTTGKYGYTF. DNA for the CDR3: TGTGCCAGCAGCCCCACGACAGGGAAGTATGGCTACACCTTC. V and J are TRBV6-5 and TRBJ1-2; 7 bases map to TRBD1. There are 14 residues in the CDR3. J gave up 5 bases and V 6 bases, and 9 bases lay outside the gene matches. Germline V gene lookup returns CDR1 MNHEY and CDR2 SVGAGI.

The V and J genes are TRBV7-2 and TRBJ1-2, with 9 positions matching TRBD1. Trimming removed 5 bases from V and 6 bases from J; junction bases left unmatched: 7. CDR1 is SGHTA and CDR2 is FQGNSA in the germline V gene. This CDR3 is 14 amino acids long. In DNA form, the CDR3 reads TGTGCCAGCAGCCGGCGGGACAGGGTAAATGGCTACACCTTC. This sequence encodes CASSRRDRVNGYTF.

V is TRBV3-1 (or the pseudogene TRBV3-2) and J is TRBJ1-2, with a tentative D call TRBD1 (5 bases). Trimming stripped 0 bases from V and 7 bases from J, with 12 bases between. From germline, CDR1 is LGHDT and CDR2 YNNKEL (reference sequence). The CDR3 is made up of 14 amino acids. The CDR3 is CASSQDLGGSGYTF. CDR3 in DNA: TGTGCCAGCAGCCAAGATCTGGGGGGGAGTGGCTACACCTTC.

The chain joins TRBV5-1 to TRBJ2-5; D is possibly TRBD1 (6 bases). This CDR3 is 14 amino acids long. The germline CDR1 and CDR2 sequences are SGHRS and YFSETQ. V shed 4 bases and J shed 5 bases, with 15 bases lying between them. CDR3 DNA: TGCGCCAGCAGCGTGGGACAAAATACGGAGACCCAGTACTTC. Translated: CASSVGQNTETQYF.

V gene TRBV12-3 or TRBV12-4 combines with J gene TRBJ1-2; possible D gene TRBD1, 5 bases. The V gene lost 2 bases and the J gene lost 7 bases, with 11 bases spanning the gap. The CDR3 covers 13 residues. CDR3 DNA: TGTGCCAGCAGTTTACAGGGTATCGGTGGCTACACCTTC. This gives the protein CASSLQGIGGYTF.

The V gene is TRBV11-3, the J gene TRBJ2-3; TRBD2 agrees at 11 bases. Looked up from germline, CDR1 is SGHNT and CDR2 is YENEEA. The CDR3 contains 15 residues. Trimming took 5 bases from V and 6 from J; bases not matched to a gene: 7. DNA for the CDR3: TGTGCCAGCAGCGGAGGGACTAGCGGCCCGGATACGCAGTATTTT. Amino acid sequence: CASSGGTSGPDTQYF.

This chain uses TRBV27 with TRBJ2-2, with a tentative D call TRBD1 (6 bases). CDR1 is MNHEY and CDR2 is SMNVEV in the germline V gene (reference sequence). This CDR3 spans 16 amino acids. Trimming took off 4 bases at V and 6 bases at J, with 18 bases between the two ends. CDR3: CASSWALTGRAGELFF. The DNA of the CDR3 is TGTGCCAGCAGTTGGGCCTTGACAGGAAGGGCCGGGGAGCTGTTTTTT.

This sequence joins TRBV7-9 and TRBJ2-1; 8 bases are a match to TRBD1. Per germline, CDR1 SEHNR and CDR2 FQNEAQ (reference sequence). V was clipped by 5 bases and J by 0 bases; unmatched bases: 6. This CDR3 spans 16 amino acids. The CDR3 sequence is CASSVPDRDSYNEQFF. The CDR3 coding sequence is TGTGCCAGCAGCGTACCGGACAGGGACTCCTACAATGAGCAGTTCTTC.

This clone appeared a single time. The chain uses TRBV3-1 (or the pseudogene TRBV3-2) and TRBJ2-3, with 7 bases fitting TRBD2. Germline V lookup: CDR1 LGHDT, CDR2 YNNKEL (reference sequence). Trimming took 1 base from V and 1 from J; bases not matched to a gene: 5. The CDR3 length is 16 residues. The CDR3 loop is CASSQGGAGGTDTQYF. CDR3 in DNA: TGTGCCAGCAGCCAAGGCGGGGCGGGGGGCACAGATACGCAGTATTTT.

The chain recombines TRBV27 with TRBJ2-3, with 7 bases fitting TRBD2. The CDR3 length is 16 residues. The V gene end was trimmed by 3 bases and the J gene end by 1 base; junction bases not matched to a gene: 7. Germline V gene sequence: CDR1 MNHEY, CDR2 SMNVEV (reference sequence). CDR3 sequence (DNA): TGTGCCAGCAGTTTTCTCGGGGGAGGGGGCACAGATACGCAGTATTTT. Translated: CASSFLGGGGTDTQYF.

The genes are TRBV28 and TRBJ1-2, with a tentative D call TRBD1 (5 bases). The CDR3 length is 16 residues. CDR1 and CDR2 (germline): MDHEN, SYDVKM. Trimming took 7 bases from V and 6 from J, leaving 24 bases between them. CDR3 coding DNA: TGTGCCAGCACCACTGGGGGGATTGTCAAGTACGATGGCTACACCTTC. As protein: CASTTGGIVKYDGYTF.

This chain joins TRBV7-2 and TRBJ2-1; D might be TRBD2 (5 bases). Deletions cut 5 bases from V and 3 bases from J, with 14 bases between. CDR1 SGHTA and CDR2 FQGNSA come from the germline V gene. The CDR3 extends over 15 amino acids. CDR3 coding DNA: TGTGCCAGCAGCCCTCAGAGCGGTTACTACAATGAGCAGTTCTTC. Protein sequence: CASSPQSGYYNEQFF.

V gene TRBV5-1 combines with J gene TRBJ2-3; TRBD2 matches at 11 bases. After removal of 0 bases from V and 1 base from J, the junction contained 1 base not matched to a gene. Germline values: CDR1 SGHRS, CDR2 YFSETQ. This CDR3 comprises 16 residues. This CDR3 reads CASSLAGLAGTDTQYF. In nucleotides, the CDR3 is TGCGCCAGCAGCTTGGCGGGACTAGCGGGCACAGATACGCAGTATTTT.

This sequence joins TRBV19 and TRBJ1-5; no definite D call. The CDR3 runs to 17 residues. CDR1 and CDR2 from the germline V gene are LNHDA and SQIVND (reference sequence). The V and J ends lost 1 base and 1 base respectively, with 14 bases between them. CDR3 amino acids: CASSIGSRGTSNQPQHF. The DNA of the CDR3 is TGTGCCAGTAGTATAGGTTCGCGGGGAACCAGCAATCAGCCCCAGCATTTT.

This clone was observed once. The chain carries TRBV3-1 (or the pseudogene TRBV3-2) and TRBJ1-4; TRBD1 matches at 8 bases. J gave up 13 bases and V 2 bases, and 6 bases lay outside the gene matches. The CDR3 spans 13 residues. Germline CDR1 is LGHDT and CDR2 is YNNKEL (reference sequence). CDR3 amino acids: CASSQQEGTGLFF. The CDR3 DNA is TGTGCCAGCAGCCAACAAGAGGGGACAGGACTGTTTTTT.

The sample holds one count of this clone. The chain uses TRBV5-1 and TRBJ1-1; the match to TRBD1 covers 8 bases. Germline V gene sequence: CDR1 SGHRS, CDR2 YFSETQ. The CDR3 length is 14 residues. The V segment lost 4 bases and the J segment 2 bases; nucleotides outside the gene matches: 4. The CDR3 nucleotides read TGCGCCAGCAGCCCTGGACAGGGAAACACTGAAGCTTTCTTT. Translating it yields CASSPGQGNTEAFF.

This chain links TRBV28 with TRBJ1-5; D may be TRBD1 (6 bases). Trimming removed 8 bases from V and 2 bases from J, with 16 bases in between. Germline lookup yields CDR1 MDHEN and CDR2 SYDVKM. The CDR3 sequence is 15 residues long. DNA of the CDR3: TGTGCCAGCTCCTACGGGGGGGCCGGCAATCAGCCCCAGCATTTT. It is translated as CASSYGGAGNQPQHF. The full variable domain, its missing parts supplied by reference TRBV28 and TRBJ1-5, is DVKVTQSSRYLVKRTGEKVFLECVQDMDHENMFWYRQDPGLGLRLIYFSYDVKMKEKGDIPEGYSVSREKKERFSLILESASTNQTSMYLCASSYGGAGNQPQHFGDGTRLSIL.

The chain links TRBV3-1 (or the pseudogene TRBV3-2) to TRBJ2-2, with D perhaps TRBD1 (5 bases). The germline CDR1 and CDR2 sequences are LGHDT and YNNKEL (reference sequence). V was cut by 4 bases and J by 5 bases, with 8 bases left in between. CDR3 length equals 13 residues. The CDR3 sequence is CASSRRGTGELFF. For the CDR3, the DNA is TGTGCCAGCAGCCGTAGGGGTACCGGGGAGCTGTTTTTT.

V usage is TRBV3-1 (or the pseudogene TRBV3-2) and J usage is TRBJ1-2, with D possibly matching TRBD1 (6 bases). Trimming removed 4 bases at V and 5 bases at J, with 11 bases between. Germline V lookup: CDR1 LGHDT, CDR2 YNNKEL (reference sequence). The CDR3 has 13 residues. The CDR3 DNA sequence: TGTGCCAGCAGCCCAGACCAGGGGTATGGCTACACCTTC. Translating gives CASSPDQGYGYTF.

The chain is built from TRBV28 and TRBJ1-4; D is uncertain. The V gene's germline CDR1 is MDHEN and CDR2 SYDVKM. V shed 4 bases and J shed 0 bases, with 12 bases lying between them. This CDR3 has 16 amino acids. The CDR3 protein is CASSSAWSATNEKLFF. The CDR3, as DNA: TGTGCCAGCAGTTCGGCCTGGAGTGCAACTAATGAAAAACTGTTTTTT.